The T cell receptor (beta chain) under discussion was sequenced for a study of control samples from healthy donors and cancer patients. The germline CDR1 and CDR2 sequences are SEHNR and FQNEAQ (reference sequence). V lost 5 bases to trimming and J lost 5 bases, with 16 bases between them. The CDR3 loop spans 14 amino acids. Generated by immunoSEQ multiplex PCR, the TCRdb table keeps only in-frame clones and is missing some. Of some 190,000 clones in the sample, 91% are singletons; the top ten hold 1.5% to 2%. Material: blood. The sequence came from a young man in good health. The V call is TRBV7-9, the J call TRBJ2-7; D uncertain. DNA of the CDR3: TGTGCCAGCAGCCGACTTGGACGGTTCCACGAGCAGTACTTC. It encodes CASSRLGRFHEQYF.